This TCR beta chain was sequenced for a study of post-analysis software for immune sequencing data. Overall study: Relapsing-remitting, secondary progressive and progressive-relapsing multiple sclerosis courses were included.

Researchers reported that TCR beta cDNA libraries carried unique molecular identifiers. TCRdb ran MiXCR on the PCR reads and lists one entry per CDR3 protein. The sample records roughly 540,000 distinct CDR3 sequences, approximately 34% being singletons. Study findings and constraints: When patients were compared with controls, 4 or 5 TRBV segments were more frequent, TRBV5-6, TRBV5-1 and TRBV20-1 among them. Batch-matched samples strongly co-clustered by F measure.

V lost 4 bases to trimming and J lost 2 bases; unmatched junction nucleotides: 9. The CDR3 is made up of 16 amino acids. Germline V gives CDR1 LGHDT, CDR2 YNNKEL (reference sequence). This clonotype was counted only a few times. The antigen remains undetermined. Material: blood. The chain has TRBV3-1 and TRBJ2-5, with 8 nucleotides matching TRBD2. This receptor was identified in a girl aged 2-17 years with multiple sclerosis. CDR3 coding DNA: TGTGCCAGCAGCCGCTCGGGGCGGGGGGTTCAAGAGACCCAGTACTTC. The encoded protein is CASSRSGRGVQETQYF.